A selection of T cell receptor beta chains follows, all from one sample in a study of blood T cell repertoires in COVID-19. Assay: immunoSEQ multiplex PCR; the TCRdb copy retains only in-frame clones and omits some. The repertoire holds hundreds of thousands of clones, with 81% as singletons. Sequencing input: peripheral blood. The receptor set was obtained from a woman of 80 years or more with acute or convalescent COVID-19. Both conserved end residues are part of each CDR3. A D gene is named only where the DNA matches it firmly. Rows give clone size only sometimes, using once, few, many, or a class for an expanded clone.

>TRBJ2-2|TRBV7-2|NA|NA
CASSLGGDFYTGELFF
TGTGCCAGCAGCTTAGGGGGGGACTTCTACACCGGGGAGCTGTTTTTT
>TRBJ1-5|TRBV6-1|once|TRBD1
CASSEASSPTGSNQPQHF
TGTGCCAGCAGTGAAGCGTCGTCGCCGACAGGGAGCAATCAGCCCCAGCATTTT
>TRBJ2-5|TRBV5-1|many|TRBD2
CASSLAGGRETQYF
TGCGCCAGCAGCTTAGCGGGGGGAAGGGAGACCCAGTACTTC
>TRBJ1-5|TRBV19|NA|TRBD1
CASKVTGQNSNQPQHF
TGTGCCAGTAAAGTAACGGGACAGAATAGCAATCAGCCCCAGCATTTT
>TRBJ2-5|TRBV6-5|NA|TRBD1
CASSYGQVVQETQYF
TGTGCCAGCAGTTACGGACAGGTGGTCCAAGAGACCCAGTACTTC
>TRBJ2-3|TRBV19|NA|NA
CASRTGHITDTQYF
TGTGCCAGTAGGACGGGACATATCACAGATACGCAGTATTTT
>TRBJ2-7|TRBV19|NA|NA
CASRGRGSDEQYF
TGTGCCAGTAGAGGGCGAGGGTCGGACGAGCAGTACTTC
>TRBJ2-7|TRBV6-5|once|TRBD1
CASGRDRSYSYEQYF
TGTGCCAGCGGCCGGGACAGGTCCTACTCCTACGAGCAGTACTTC
>TRBJ1-6|TRBV5-5|NA|NA
CASSPEAALTYNSPLHF
TGTGCCAGCAGCCCTGAGGCAGCACTCACCTATAATTCACCCCTCCACTTT
>TRBJ2-1|TRBV11-2|NA|NA
CASSLGGYNEQFF
TGTGCCAGCAGCTTAGGCGGATACAATGAGCAGTTCTTC
>TRBJ2-7|TRBV5-1|NA|TRBD1
CASSFNLDRARPSYEQYF
TGCGCCAGCAGCTTCAATCTCGACAGGGCCCGCCCCTCCTACGAGCAGTACTTC
>TRBJ2-3|TRBV28|NA|NA
CASTSPTSTRGTDTQYF
TGTGCCAGCACCTCGCCGACATCCACCCGTGGCACAGATACGCAGTATTTT
>TRBJ2-2|TRBV7-6|NA|NA
CASAPFIDPATHTGELFF
TGTGCCAGCGCCCCCTTCATTGACCCGGCGACACACACCGGGGAGCTGTTTTTT
>TRBJ2-1|TRBV18|NA|TRBD1
CASSPPIGTGDGDEQFF
TGTGCCAGCTCACCACCAATTGGGACAGGGGATGGGGATGAGCAGTTCTTC
>TRBJ1-3|TRBV11-2|NA|NA
CASSLVRSGNTIYF
TGTGCCAGCAGCTTAGTGCGCTCTGGAAACACCATATATTTT
>TRBJ1-2|TRBV3-1/TRBV3-2|NA|TRBD1
CASSQQTGVYYGYTF
TGTGCCAGCAGCCAACAGACAGGGGTTTACTATGGCTACACCTTC
>TRBJ1-1|TRBV5-6|NA|NA
CASSLSARITEAFF
TGTGCCAGCAGCTTGAGCGCGAGGATCACTGAAGCTTTCTTT
>TRBJ2-1|TRBV6-5|once|TRBD1
CASRISGTGEFF
TGTGCCAGCAGAATCTCCGGGACAGGGGAGTTCTTC
>TRBJ1-5|TRBV19|NA|TRBD1
CASTRRTGSPQHF
TGTGCCAGTACGCGTCGGACAGGTTCGCCCCAGCATTTT
>TRBJ2-5|TRBV11-2|NA|TRBD2
CASSLGTSGGSETQYF
TGTGCCAGCAGCTTAGGGACTAGCGGGGGTTCTGAGACCCAGTACTTC
>TRBJ1-6|TRBV7-9|once|NA
CASSSSSQGSYNSPLHF
TGTGCCAGCAGCTCTTCATCCCAGGGCTCCTATAATTCACCCCTCCACTTT
>TRBJ1-2|TRBV3-1/TRBV3-2|NA|TRBD1
CASSQDGGTGFLYGYTF
TGTGCCAGCAGCCAAGATGGTGGGACAGGGTTTCTCTATGGCTACACCTTC
>TRBJ1-2|TRBV19|once|NA
CASTAPGLTYGYTF
TGTGCCAGTACTGCTCCGGGTCTCACCTATGGCTACACCTTC
>TRBJ2-1|TRBV5-1|NA|TRBD2
CASSLTSAYGEQFF
TGCGCCAGCAGCTTGACTAGCGCATATGGTGAGCAGTTCTTC
>TRBJ1-1|TRBV28|NA|NA
CASSPRRNTEAFF
TGTGCCAGCAGCCCCCGGAGGAACACTGAAGCTTTCTTT
>TRBJ2-1|TRBV30|once|TRBD2
CAWSVGGTSGRIGQFF
TGTGCCTGGAGTGTAGGGGGGACTAGCGGGAGGATTGGGCAGTTCTTC
>TRBJ1-2|TRBV28|NA|NA
CASSSPSQVDYGYTF
TGTGCCAGCAGTTCCCCCAGTCAGGTGGACTATGGCTACACCTTC
>TRBJ2-5|TRBV3-1/TRBV3-2|NA|NA
CASSGRGGQETQYF
TGTGCCAGCAGCGGGAGGGGGGGCCAAGAGACCCAGTACTTC
>TRBJ1-5|TRBV7-2|NA|NA
CASSRDLGNQPQHF
TGTGCCAGCAGCCGGGATTTGGGCAATCAGCCCCAGCATTTT
>TRBJ1-5|TRBV16|NA|NA
CASSQSIMGGSNQPQHF
TGTGCCAGCAGCCAATCGATAATGGGGGGTAGCAATCAGCCCCAGCATTTT
>TRBJ2-1|TRBV29-1|NA|NA
CSVAGHTNNEQFF
TGCAGCGTTGCGGGACACACAAACAATGAGCAGTTCTTC
>TRBJ2-3|TRBV30|NA|TRBD2
CAWGTSGATDTQYF
TGTGCCTGGGGGACTAGCGGAGCCACAGATACGCAGTATTTT
>TRBJ1-2|TRBV3-1/TRBV3-2|NA|TRBD1
CASSPGQGGGGYTF
TGTGCCAGCAGCCCCGGACAGGGGGGGGGTGGCTACACCTTC
>TRBJ2-1|TRBV7-3|NA|TRBD2
CASSLLSAGAEQFF
TGTGCCAGCAGCTTATTAAGCGCGGGAGCTGAGCAGTTCTTC
>TRBJ2-5|TRBV10-3|NA|TRBD2
CAISLAGGSETQYF
TGTGCCATCAGTTTAGCGGGAGGTTCCGAGACCCAGTACTTC
>TRBJ2-7|TRBV6-5|NA|NA
CASSRRGLDEQYF
TGTGCCAGCAGTAGAAGAGGGCTCGACGAGCAGTACTTC
>TRBJ1-6|TRBV28|NA|TRBD1
CASSSPGQGSSPLHF
TGTGCCAGCAGTTCCCCAGGACAGGGATCATCACCCCTCCACTTT
>TRBJ2-2|TRBV27|NA|NA
CASSPETRGELFF
TGTGCCAGCAGCCCCGAGACTCGAGGGGAGCTGTTTTTT
>TRBJ1-5|TRBV28|NA|NA
CASSFAGNDQPQHF
TGTGCCAGCAGTTTTGCCGGTAATGATCAGCCCCAGCATTTT
>TRBJ1-2|TRBV6-5|NA|TRBD1
CASSYIWASTGRGYTF
TGTGCCAGCAGTTACATTTGGGCTTCGACAGGGCGAGGCTACACCTTC
>TRBJ2-1|TRBV7-6|NA|TRBD2
CASSPVAGGSSYNEQFF
TGTGCCAGCAGCCCAGTAGCGGGAGGGAGCTCCTACAATGAGCAGTTCTTC